One sample yielded the 15 T cell receptor beta chains listed below, sequenced in a study of radiotherapy plus CTLA-4 blockade in lung cancer. Libraries were prepared by immunoSEQ multiplex PCR; TCRdb keeps only in-frame clonotypes and omits some of them. The sample has some 96,000 clones, about 86% seen once. This specimen consisted of peripheral blood, obtained from a patient treated with radiotherapy plus ipilimumab. The source is a human donor with non-small cell lung cancer that progressed on radiotherapy plus ipilimumab.

This clone was seen just once. V gene TRBV18 combines with J gene TRBJ2-7; 7 nucleotides agree with TRBD2. The germline V gene encodes CDR1 KGHSH and CDR2 LQKENI. The length of the CDR3 is 15 residues. The V segment lost 4 bases and the J segment 6 bases; nucleotides outside the gene matches: 12. The DNA of the CDR3 is TGTGCCAGCTCACTCGTTCCCGGGGGGTTGGGCGAGCAGTACTTC. Its translation: CASSLVPGGLGEQYF.

The rearrangement uses TRBV11-2 and TRBJ2-5; no definite D call. Per the germline V gene, CDR1 is SGHAT and CDR2 is FQNNGV. Trimming stripped 1 base from V and 2 bases from J, with 11 bases between. The CDR3 consists of 15 residues. The CDR3 DNA sequence: TGTGCCAGCAGCTTAGTTTTCGGCGCACAAGAGACCCAGTACTTC. Its protein product is CASSLVFGAQETQYF.

V gene TRBV5-1 combines with J gene TRBJ2-2; 12 bases are a match to TRBD2. Germline V lookup: CDR1 SGHRS, CDR2 YFSETQ. Germline trimming cut 4 bases from V and 3 bases from J; bases unmatched to any gene: 4. This CDR3 is 16 amino acids long. The CDR3 DNA reads as TGCGCCAGCAGCCCTGGACTAGCGGGACACACCGGGGAGCTGTTTTTT. Amino acid sequence: CASSPGLAGHTGELFF.

CDR3 sequence: CASSIPRVERYGYTF. The CDR3 DNA reads TGTGCCAGTAGTATCCCTCGGGTGGAACGCTATGGCTACACCTTC. The V gene is TRBV19, the J gene TRBJ1-2; no definite D call. In germline, CDR1 is LNHDA, CDR2 SQIVND (reference sequence). The germline V and J ends were trimmed by 3 bases and 4 bases, with 15 bases remaining between them. This CDR3 is 15 amino acids long.

This chain joins TRBV19 and TRBJ2-2; D not resolved. The CDR3 spans 13 residues. CDR1 LNHDA and CDR2 SQIVND come from the germline V gene (reference sequence). V lost 4 bases to trimming and J lost 3 bases, with 6 bases between them. CDR3 region: CASSNTDTGELFF. The CDR3 coding sequence is TGTGCCAGTAGTAACACCGACACCGGGGAGCTGTTTTTT.

This clone has a single count. V and J are TRBV4-1 and TRBJ2-5; D is possibly TRBD2 (6 bases). Germline values: CDR1 MGHRA, CDR2 YSYEKL. V was clipped by 4 bases and J by 0 bases, with 21 bases between them. This CDR3 spans 18 amino acids. Written as DNA, the CDR3 is TGCGCCAGCAGCCCCTCCTTGGGGCCTAGCGTTTACCAAGAGACCCAGTACTTC. It specifies CASSPSLGPSVYQETQYF.

The chain joins TRBV19 to TRBJ1-5; D is perhaps TRBD1 (5 bases). V was clipped by 4 bases and J by 2 bases, with 9 bases between them. CDR3 length: 14 amino acids. Germline V lookup: CDR1 LNHDA, CDR2 SQIVND (reference sequence). The CDR3 loop reads CASSTQVGNQPQHF. In DNA, the CDR3 is TGTGCCAGTAGTACACAGGTCGGCAATCAGCCCCAGCATTTT.

The V call is TRBV4-2, the J call TRBJ1-4; no definite D call. Trimming removed 4 bases at V and 4 bases at J, with 4 bases between. The CDR3 loop spans 12 amino acids. In germline, CDR1 is LGHNA, CDR2 YNFKEQ. CDR3 protein: CASSRNNEKLFF. CDR3 bases: TGTGCCAGCAGCCGGAATAATGAAAAACTGTTTTTT.

The J gene is TRBJ2-3, the V gene TRBV27; 10 bases agree with TRBD2. Germline loops: CDR1 MNHEY, CDR2 SMNVEV (reference sequence). Unmatched junction bases numbered 5, after V lost 5 bases and J lost 3 bases. The length of the CDR3 is 15 residues. CDR3 sequence (DNA): TGTGCCAGCAGTCCTCTAGCGGGAGTGACAGATACGCAGTATTTT. Translation gives CASSPLAGVTDTQYF.

The CDR3 DNA reads TGTGCCAGTAGTATACCAGGGGCTGAAGCTTTCTTT. It yields the protein CASSIPGAEAFF. The rearrangement links TRBV19 to TRBJ1-1; weak D call: TRBD1 (6 bases). V was pared by 2 bases and J by 6 bases, with 7 bases between. This CDR3 contains 12 residues. CDR1 LNHDA and CDR2 SQIVND come from the germline V gene (reference sequence). The full variable domain, completed using reference TRBV19 and TRBJ1-1, is DGGITQSPKYLFRKEGQNVTLSCEQNLNHDAMYWYRQDPGQGLRLIYYSQIVNDFQKGDIAEGYSVSREKKESFPLTVTSAQKNPTAFYLCASSIPGAEAFFGQGTRLTVV.

This chain links TRBV7-6 with TRBJ2-1, with 10 bases identical to TRBD2. CDR1 and CDR2 from the germline V gene are SGHVS and FNYEAQ. The V gene end was trimmed by 3 bases and the J gene end by 8 bases; junction bases not matched to a gene: 10. This CDR3 region has 16 residues. As DNA, the CDR3 is TGTGCCAGCAGCTTGGCGCTGGCTAGCGGGAGTTATGAGCAGTTCTTC. This sequence encodes CASSLALASGSYEQFF. The complete variable domain, with remaining parts taken from reference TRBV7-6 and TRBJ2-1, reads GAGVSQSPRYKVTKRGQDVALRCDPISGHVSLYWYRQALGQGPEFLTYFNYEAQQDKSGLPNDRFSAERPEGSISTLTIQRTEQRDSAMYRCASSLALASGSYEQFFGPGTRLTVL.

This clone came up once. The chain carries TRBV18 and TRBJ1-2; tentatively, D is TRBD1 (5 bases). The V end lost 4 bases, the J end lost 3 bases, and 12 bases lay between the germline ends. This CDR3 has 14 residues. CDR1 is KGHSH, CDR2 LQKENI, per germline. The CDR3, as DNA: TGTGCCAGCTCACTCGGGGGGTACCACTATGGCTACACCTTC. It is translated as CASSLGGYHYGYTF.

The rearrangement joins TRBV6-1 to TRBJ2-7; D ambiguous. Trimming took off 5 bases at V and 3 bases at J, with 5 bases between the two ends. There are 11 residues in the CDR3. In germline, CDR1 is MNHNS, CDR2 SASEGT. The CDR3 here is CASSSLYEQYF. In DNA form, the CDR3 reads TGTGCCAGCAGTAGCCTCTACGAGCAGTACTTC.

Note on this clone: At one end, the junction sequence differs from germline, possibly due to a read error. This chain uses TRBV7-7 with TRBJ2-5; a possible D gene is TRBD1 (5 bases). Per the germline V gene, CDR1 is SSHAT and CDR2 is FNYEAQ (reference sequence). This CDR3 region has 14 residues. For the CDR3, the DNA is TGTGCTAGCAGCTTAGGTCCAGGGCAGCAGACCCAGTACTTC. As protein: CASSLGPGQQTQYF.

The rearrangement uses TRBV2 and TRBJ2-1; 7 bases line up with TRBD1. The CDR3 is made up of 14 amino acids. Germline V gives CDR1 SNHLY, CDR2 FYNNEI. The J segment lost 6 bases and the V segment lost 6 bases, leaving 8 bases of the junction unmatched. The CDR3 loop reads CASRKDRRGNEQFF. CDR3 DNA: TGTGCCAGCAGGAAGGACAGGCGCGGCAATGAGCAGTTCTTC.